The clone carrying this T cell receptor beta chain has a handful of counts. Its antigen remains unknown. It was template switching that added a universal primer site, and there were unique molecular identifiers on the cDNA. TCRdb fed the 5' RACE reads into MiXCR, producing one record per CDR3 protein. Of 1.5 million to 2 million distinct CDR3 sequences listed, less than 40% were seen once; the top ten hold more than 0.25%. Every one of the donors was a healthy Caucasian. The sample comes from a study of identical twins. Study-level findings and limits: A cross-sectional statistical analysis, not follow-up of the same donors, supported the conclusions.

This clonotype was sampled from a newborn girl in good health. The sample consisted of cord blood.

CDR3 DNA sequence: TGTGCCAGCACCGCCCCCACAGGGGCGAACACTGAAGCTTTCTTT. This gives the protein CASTAPTGANTEAFF. The chain uses TRBV6-1 and TRBJ1-1; 7 nucleotides agree with TRBD1. Trimming took 7 bases from V and 1 from J; bases not matched to a gene: 9. The germline gives CDR1 MNHNS, CDR2 SASEGT. The length of the CDR3 is 15 residues.